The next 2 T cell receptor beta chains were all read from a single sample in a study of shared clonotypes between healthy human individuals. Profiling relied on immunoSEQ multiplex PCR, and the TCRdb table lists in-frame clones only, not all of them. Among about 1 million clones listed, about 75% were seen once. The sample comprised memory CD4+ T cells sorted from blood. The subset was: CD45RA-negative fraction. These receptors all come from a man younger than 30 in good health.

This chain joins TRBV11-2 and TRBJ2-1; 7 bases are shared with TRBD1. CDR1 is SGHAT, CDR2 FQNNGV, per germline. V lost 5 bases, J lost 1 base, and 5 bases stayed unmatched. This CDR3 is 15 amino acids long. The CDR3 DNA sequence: TGTGCCAGCAGCCGCCACAGGGGTTCCTACAATGAGCAGTTCTTC. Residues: CASSRHRGSYNEQFF. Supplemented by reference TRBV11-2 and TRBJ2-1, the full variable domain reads EAGVAQSPRYKIIEKRQSVAFWCNPISGHATLYWYQQILGQGPKLLIQFQNNGVVDDSQLPKDRFSAERLKGVDSTLKIQPAKLEDSAVYLCASSRHRGSYNEQFFGPGTRLTVL.

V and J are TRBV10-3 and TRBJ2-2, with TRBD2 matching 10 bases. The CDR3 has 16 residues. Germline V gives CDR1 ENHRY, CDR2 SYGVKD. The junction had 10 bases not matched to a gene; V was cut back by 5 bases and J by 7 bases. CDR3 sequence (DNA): TGTGCCATCAGTTCTAGCGGGAGTATGGAGGTCGGGGAGCTGTTTTTT. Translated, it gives CAISSSGSMEVGELFF.